These T cell receptor beta chains were read from a single sample in a study of OX40 agonist ivuxolimab in advanced cancers. Here immunoSEQ multiplex PCR was the method, and the copy in TCRdb shows in-frame clones only, minus some. The sample has 40,000 to 60,000 clones, roughly 80% seen once; the top ten hold 1.5% to 2%. Sequencing was performed on CD4+ or CD8+ T cells sorted from blood, taken in a trial of the OX40 agonist ivuxolimab. These receptors were taken from an adult with an advanced solid tumor such as melanoma, head and neck, liver or kidney cancer. Each CDR3 is given with its conserved first and last residue.

TRBV7-9,CASSPGGWDYEQYF
TRBV29-1,CSVDERGNLGSGQYF
TRBV7-2,CASSTTSAYEQYF
TRBV28,CASSFARGETQYF
TRBV9,CASSATGYSDTIYF
TRBV5-1,CASSLMGRGPQETQYF
TRBV5-1,CASTLQGSYGYTF
TRBV4-2,CASSQTPSGRTDTQYF
TRBV7-9,CASSPVGANVLTF
TRBV28,CASSLGLAGQETQYF
TRBV19,CASIDKGNSGNTIYF
TRBV2,CASSPPWGTGGSAPDTQYF
TRBV7-9,CASSLARGTDTQYF
TRBV14,CASSHSDPGETQYF
TRBV25-1,CASSEGRDGGDTQYF
TRBV5-6,CASSPPYGQGDYTF